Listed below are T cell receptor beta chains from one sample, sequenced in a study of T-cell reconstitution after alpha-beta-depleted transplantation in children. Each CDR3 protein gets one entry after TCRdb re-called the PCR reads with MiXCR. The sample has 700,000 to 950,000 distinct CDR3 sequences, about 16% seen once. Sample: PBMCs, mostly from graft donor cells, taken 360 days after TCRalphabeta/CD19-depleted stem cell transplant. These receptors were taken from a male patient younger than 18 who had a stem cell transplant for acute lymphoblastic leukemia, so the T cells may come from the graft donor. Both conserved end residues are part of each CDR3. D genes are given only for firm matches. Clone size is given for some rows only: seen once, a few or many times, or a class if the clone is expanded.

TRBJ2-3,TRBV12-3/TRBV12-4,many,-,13,TGTGCCAGCAGTTTGGAGGACACAGATACGCAGTATTTT,CASSLEDTDTQYF
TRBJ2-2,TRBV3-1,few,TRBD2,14,TGTGCCAGCCGTCCAAGCGGGGGCGCCGGGGAGCTGTTTTTT,CASRPSGGAGELFF
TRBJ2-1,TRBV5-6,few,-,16,TGTGCCAGCAGCTTGGGGGGGTTGGGCTCCTACAATGAGCAGTTCTTC,CASSLGGLGSYNEQFF
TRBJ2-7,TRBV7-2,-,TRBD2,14,TGTGCCAGCAGCCTTATGCGGGGGACCTACGAGCAGTACTTC,CASSLMRGTYEQYF
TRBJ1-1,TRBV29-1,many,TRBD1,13,TGCAGCGTTGAACAGGGGGCTACCACTGAAGCTTTCTTT,CSVEQGATTEAFF
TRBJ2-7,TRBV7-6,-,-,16,TGTGCCAGCAGCCCCCTTTTCGGGGGCCGCCCTTACGAGCAGTACTTC,CASSPLFGGRPYEQYF
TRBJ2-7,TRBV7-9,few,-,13,TGTGCCAGCAGCTTACCCGTTAGCCACGAGCAGTACTTC,CASSLPVSHEQYF
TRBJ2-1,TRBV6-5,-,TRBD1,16,TGTGCCAGCAGTTACTCGGGGACAGGGGTATACAATGAGCAGTTCTTC,CASSYSGTGVYNEQFF
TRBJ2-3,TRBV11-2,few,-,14,TGTGCCAGCACCCTGAGCTTGGCCCCAGATACGCAGTATTTT,CASTLSLAPDTQYF
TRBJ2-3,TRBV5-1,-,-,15,TGCGCCAGCAGCTTCAGGCTTTCCGACACAGATACGCAGTATTTT,CASSFRLSDTDTQYF
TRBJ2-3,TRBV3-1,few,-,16,TGTGCCAGCAGCCAACCCCGAGGTGTGGGCACAGATACGCAGTATTTT,CASSQPRGVGTDTQYF
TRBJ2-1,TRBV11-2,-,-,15,TGTGCCAGCAGGCCCGTCACGGGGCCCTACAATGAGCAGTTCTTC,CASRPVTGPYNEQFF
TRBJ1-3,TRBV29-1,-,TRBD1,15,TGCAGCGTTGGTCCCGGGACAGGGTCTGGAAACACCATATATTTT,CSVGPGTGSGNTIYF
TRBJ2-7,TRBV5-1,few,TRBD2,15,TGCGCCAGCAGCTTGGCCCCCGTAGCGGGGGGCGAGCAGTACTTC,CASSLAPVAGGEQYF
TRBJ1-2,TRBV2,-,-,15,TGTGCCAGCAGTGAAGACTGGGCAGGCGTCTATGGCTACACCTTC,CASSEDWAGVYGYTF
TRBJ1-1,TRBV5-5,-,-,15,TGTGCCAGCAGCTTGGTTTGGGTTATGAACACTGAAGCTTTCTTT,CASSLVWVMNTEAFF
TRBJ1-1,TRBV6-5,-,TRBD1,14,TGTGCCAGCACGTTGGACAGGGTCAGCACTGAAGCTTTCTTT,CASTLDRVSTEAFF
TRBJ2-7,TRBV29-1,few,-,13,TGCAGCGTTGAGGGGGCCTACTCCTACGAGCAGTACTTC,CSVEGAYSYEQYF
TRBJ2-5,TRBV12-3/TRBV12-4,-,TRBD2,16,TGTGCCAGCTCCCACCGACGGGGGGAGGGCCTCGAGACCCAGTACTTC,CASSHRRGEGLETQYF
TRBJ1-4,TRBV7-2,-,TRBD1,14,TGTGCCAGCAGCGGGACAGGGCTGAGTGAAAAACTGTTTTTT,CASSGTGLSEKLFF
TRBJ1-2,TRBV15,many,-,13,TGTGCCACCAGCAGAGACAGCCTCTATGGCTACACCTTC,CATSRDSLYGYTF
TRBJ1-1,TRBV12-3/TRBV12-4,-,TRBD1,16,TGTGCCAGCAGTTTAGTATCAGGGGGCCGGAACACTGAAGCTTTCTTT,CASSLVSGGRNTEAFF
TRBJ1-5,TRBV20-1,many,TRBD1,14,TGCAGTGCTTCAGGGGGAAGGAGCAATCAGCCCCAGCATTTT,CSASGGRSNQPQHF
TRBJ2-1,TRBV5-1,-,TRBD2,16,TGCGCCAGCAGCTTGGCCGGGACTAGGCACCACAATGAGCAGTTCTTC,CASSLAGTRHHNEQFF
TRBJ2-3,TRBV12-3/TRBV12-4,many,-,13,TGTGCCAGCAGCCGATTCATAGGAGATACGCAGTATTTT,CASSRFIGDTQYF
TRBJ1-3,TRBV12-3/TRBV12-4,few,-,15,TGTGCCAGCAGGCACAGGGAGGGATTTGGAAACACCATATATTTT,CASRHREGFGNTIYF
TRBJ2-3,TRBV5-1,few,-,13,TGCGCCAGCAGCTTGAGGTATACAGATACGCAGTATTTT,CASSLRYTDTQYF
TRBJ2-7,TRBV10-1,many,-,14,TGCGCCAGCTCTGACCCAGGGGAAGGATACGAGCAGTACTTC,CASSDPGEGYEQYF
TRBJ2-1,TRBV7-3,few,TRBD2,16,TGTGCCAGCAGCTTAACTCTAGCGGGAGGCGGGAATGAGCAGTTCTTC,CASSLTLAGGGNEQFF
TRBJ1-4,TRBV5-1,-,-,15,TGCGCCAGCAGCTTGTCGGGACACCGGGGTGGAAAACTGTTTTTT,CASSLSGHRGGKLFF
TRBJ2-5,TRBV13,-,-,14,TGTGCCAGCAGCTTACAGGGTTGGAGAGAGACCCAGTACTTC,CASSLQGWRETQYF
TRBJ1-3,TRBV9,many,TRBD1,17,TGTGCCAGCAGCCTACGGGACAGTCTGGGTGCTGGAAACACCATATATTTT,CASSLRDSLGAGNTIYF
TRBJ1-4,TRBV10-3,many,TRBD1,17,TGTGCCATCAGTGAGTCCAGGCGCGGGACAGGATATGAAAAACTGTTTTTT,CAISESRRGTGYEKLFF
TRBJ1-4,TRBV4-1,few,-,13,TGCGCCAGCAGCCCTGGGGTATCTGGAAAACTGTTTTTT,CASSPGVSGKLFF
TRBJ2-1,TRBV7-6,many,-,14,TGTGCCAGCAGCTTAGGAGGGCAGGGCAATGAGCAGTTCTTC,CASSLGGQGNEQFF